The TCR beta chain described here comes from a study of blood T cell repertoires in COVID-19. For the study at large: Researchers got acute and convalescent COVID-19 samples from the United States, Italy and Spain. Sources were T cells, B-cell-depleted T cells, or PBMCs; the material itself was cDNA or gDNA.

As originally analysed: The authors estimated nucleated cell counts from reference gene primer amplification. The assay was immunoSEQ multiplex PCR, and TCRdb's table has in-frame clones only and misses some. V and J calls and clone size are those listed in that table; D and trimming were worked out from the DNA. This table has about 330,000 clones, 65% to 90% appearing once. This CDR3 is 14 amino acids long. V trimming: 3 bases; J trimming: 6 bases; junction bases outside the gene matches: 2. Germline V gene data show CDR1 as SNHLY and CDR2 as FYNNEI. This TCR derives from a human donor in a cohort sampled during active COVID-19. The V call is TRBV2, the J call TRBJ1-3; 10 bases match TRBD1. The sample taken for sequencing was peripheral blood. CDR3 nucleotide sequence: TGTGCCAGCAGTGATGGGACAGGGGAAAACACCATATATTTT. Its translation is CASSDGTGENTIYF.